What follows describes a single T cell receptor beta chain. This sample is drawn from a study of blood T cell repertoires in COVID-19. Study as a whole: Donors in the United States, Italy and Spain gave samples during acute or convalescent COVID-19. Nucleic acid was either cDNA or gDNA, and it came from T cells, B-cell-depleted T cells, or PBMCs.

Germline lookup yields CDR1 MNHNS and CDR2 SASEGT. This CDR3 has 16 amino acids. Trimming cost V 4 bases and J 7 bases; bases outside gene matches: 8. Original handling: Quantification of nucleated cells was approximated via reference gene primer amplification. Sequencing was performed with immunoSEQ multiplex PCR; in TCRdb, only in-frame clones are kept and a portion is missing. D and trimming were read from the DNA, whereas the V and J calls and clone size are those reported in that table. Of about 280,000 clones listed, 86% are singletons. Sequencing was carried out using peripheral blood. This chain joins TRBV6-1 and TRBJ2-1, with TRBD1 matching over 12 bases. The clonotype was recovered from a man aged 35-49 years with active or convalescent COVID-19. CDR3 protein: CASSVVGTGGWNEQFF. The CDR3 DNA reads TGTGCCAGCAGTGTAGTTGGGACAGGGGGCTGGAATGAGCAGTTCTTC.